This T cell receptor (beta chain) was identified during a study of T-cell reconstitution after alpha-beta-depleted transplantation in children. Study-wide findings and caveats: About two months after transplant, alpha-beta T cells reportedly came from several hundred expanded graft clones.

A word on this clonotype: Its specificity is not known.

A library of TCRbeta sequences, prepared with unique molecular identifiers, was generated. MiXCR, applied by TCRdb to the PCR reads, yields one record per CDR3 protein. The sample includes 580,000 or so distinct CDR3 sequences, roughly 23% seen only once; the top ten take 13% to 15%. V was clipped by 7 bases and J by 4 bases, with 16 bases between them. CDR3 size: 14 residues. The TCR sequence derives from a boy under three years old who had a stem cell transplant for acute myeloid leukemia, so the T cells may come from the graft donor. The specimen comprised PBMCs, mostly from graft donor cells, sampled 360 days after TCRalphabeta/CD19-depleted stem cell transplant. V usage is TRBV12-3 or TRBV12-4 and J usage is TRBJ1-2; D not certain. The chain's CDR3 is CASTQMTDRYGYTF. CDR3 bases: TGTGCCAGCACCCAAATGACGGACCGCTATGGCTACACCTTC.